What follows is one TCR beta chain and its context. Its antigen is still unknown. This entry comes from a study of cytomegalovirus exposure and HLA in healthy donors. General study findings and limits: Roughly even sequencing depth across donors was the assumption behind the presence/absence analyses. TCR beta V- and J-gene trimming, according to a later analysis, was linked to a missense DCLRE1C variant. In an earlier analysis, about 90% or about 30%: the productive usage of most TCR beta V segments.

V was pared by 6 bases and J by 2 bases, with 11 bases between. This CDR3 is built from 14 residues. Germline V gene lookup returns CDR1 MNHNS and CDR2 SASEGT. Primers: 60 Vbeta forward and 13 Jbeta reverse. TCRdb keeps only in-frame clones here, not all; method: immunoSEQ multiplex PCR. The repertoire includes around 140,000 clones, over 60% of them detected once, and roughly 1% sits in the top ten. The TCR comes from a woman aged 55-70 years in good health and CMV-seronegative. The chain has TRBV6-1 and TRBJ2-1; D gene unclear. The sequencing input was PBMCs. CDR3 sequence: CASSPLGAYNEQFF. The CDR3 coding sequence is TGTGCCAGCAGCCCACTTGGAGCCTACAATGAGCAGTTCTTC.